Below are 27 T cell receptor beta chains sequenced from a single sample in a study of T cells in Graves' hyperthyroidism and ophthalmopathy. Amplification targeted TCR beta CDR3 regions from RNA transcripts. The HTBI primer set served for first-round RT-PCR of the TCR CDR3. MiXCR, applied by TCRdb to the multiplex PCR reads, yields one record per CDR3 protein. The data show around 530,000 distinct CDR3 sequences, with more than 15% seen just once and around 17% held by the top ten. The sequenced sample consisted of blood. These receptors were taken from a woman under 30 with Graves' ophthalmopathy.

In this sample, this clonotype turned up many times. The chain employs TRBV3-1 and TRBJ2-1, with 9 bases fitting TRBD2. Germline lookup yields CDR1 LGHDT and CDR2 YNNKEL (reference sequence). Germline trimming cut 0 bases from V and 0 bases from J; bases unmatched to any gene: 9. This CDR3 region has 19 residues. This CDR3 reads CASSQDRGLAASSYNEQFF. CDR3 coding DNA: TGTGCCAGCAGCCAAGATCGGGGACTAGCTGCCAGCTCCTACAATGAGCAGTTCTTC.

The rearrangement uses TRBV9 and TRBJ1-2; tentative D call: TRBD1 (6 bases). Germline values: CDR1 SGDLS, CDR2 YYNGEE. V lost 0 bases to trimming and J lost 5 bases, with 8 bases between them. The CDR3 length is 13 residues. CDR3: CASSVDTGYGYTF. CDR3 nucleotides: TGTGCCAGCAGCGTAGACACAGGGTATGGCTACACCTTC. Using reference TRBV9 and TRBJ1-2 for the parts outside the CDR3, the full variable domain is DSGVTQTPKHLITATGQRVTLRCSPRSGDLSVYWYQQSLDQGLQFLIQYYNGEERAKGNILERFSAQQFPDLHSELNLSSLELGDSALYFCASSVDTGYGYTFGSGTRLTVV.

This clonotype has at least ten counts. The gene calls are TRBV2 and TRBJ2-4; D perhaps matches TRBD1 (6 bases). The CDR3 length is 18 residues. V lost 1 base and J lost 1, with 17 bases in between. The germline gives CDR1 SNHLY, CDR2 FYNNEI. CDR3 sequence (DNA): TGTGCCAGCAGTGAAGATTACAGGGATATCTTCGCCAAAAACATTCAGTACTTC. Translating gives CASSEDYRDIFAKNIQYF.

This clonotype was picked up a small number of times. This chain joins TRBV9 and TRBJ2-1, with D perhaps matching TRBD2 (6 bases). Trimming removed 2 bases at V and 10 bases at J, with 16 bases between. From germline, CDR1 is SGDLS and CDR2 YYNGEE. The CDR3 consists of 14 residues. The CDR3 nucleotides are TGTGCCAGCAGCGTTTCATTTGCGGGAAAAGAGCAGTTCTTC. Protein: CASSVSFAGKEQFF.

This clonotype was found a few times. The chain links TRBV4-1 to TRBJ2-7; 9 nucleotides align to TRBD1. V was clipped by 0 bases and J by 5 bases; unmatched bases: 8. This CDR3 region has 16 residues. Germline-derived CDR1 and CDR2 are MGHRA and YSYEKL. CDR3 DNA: TGCGCCAGCAGCCAAGATGAGGGGACAGGGAGCGACGAGCAGTACTTC. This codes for CASSQDEGTGSDEQYF.

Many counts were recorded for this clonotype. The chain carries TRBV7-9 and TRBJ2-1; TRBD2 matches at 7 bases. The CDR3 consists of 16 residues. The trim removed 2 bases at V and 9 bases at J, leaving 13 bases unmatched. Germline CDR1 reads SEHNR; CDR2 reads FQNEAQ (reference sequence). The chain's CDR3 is CASSLQARGSLGEQFF. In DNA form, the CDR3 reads TGTGCCAGCAGCTTACAGGCGCGGGGGAGCTTGGGTGAGCAGTTCTTC.

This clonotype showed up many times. In DNA form, the CDR3 reads TGTGCCAGCAGTCTATCGACAGGGAGCAATCAGCCCCAGCATTTT. This sequence encodes CASSLSTGSNQPQHF. This chain links TRBV12-3 or TRBV12-4 with TRBJ1-5; 7 nucleotides agree with TRBD1. This CDR3 region has 15 residues. Losses at the gene ends were 5 bases for V and 1 base for J; bases not matched to a gene: 5.

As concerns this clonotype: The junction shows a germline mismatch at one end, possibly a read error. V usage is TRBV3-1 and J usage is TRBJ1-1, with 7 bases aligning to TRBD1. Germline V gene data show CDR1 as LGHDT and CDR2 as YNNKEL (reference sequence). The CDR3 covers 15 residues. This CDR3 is CASSQGQRFLTEASF. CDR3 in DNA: TGTGCCAGCAGCCAGGGACAGAGGTTTCTCACTGAAGCTTCCTTT.

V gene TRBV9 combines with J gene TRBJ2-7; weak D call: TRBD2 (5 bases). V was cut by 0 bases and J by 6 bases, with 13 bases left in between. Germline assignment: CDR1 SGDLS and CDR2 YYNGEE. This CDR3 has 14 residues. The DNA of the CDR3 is TGTGCCAGCAGCGTAGTAGGTCTAGCAAGCGAGCAGTACTTC. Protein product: CASSVVGLASEQYF.

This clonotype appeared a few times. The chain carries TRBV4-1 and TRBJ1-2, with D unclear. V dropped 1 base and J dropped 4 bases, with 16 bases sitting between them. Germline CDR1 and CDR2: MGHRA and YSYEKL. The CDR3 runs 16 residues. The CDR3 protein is CASSQGPPGGSYGYTF. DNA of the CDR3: TGCGCCAGCAGCCAAGGGCCCCCGGGTGGGAGCTATGGCTACACCTTC.

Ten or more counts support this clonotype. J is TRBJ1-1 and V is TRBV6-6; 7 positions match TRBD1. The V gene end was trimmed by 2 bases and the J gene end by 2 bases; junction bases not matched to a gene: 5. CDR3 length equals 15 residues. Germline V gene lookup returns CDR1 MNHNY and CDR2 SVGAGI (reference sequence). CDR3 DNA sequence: TGTGCCAGCAGTTACGGGAACAGGGGCAACACTGAAGCTTTCTTT. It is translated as CASSYGNRGNTEAFF.

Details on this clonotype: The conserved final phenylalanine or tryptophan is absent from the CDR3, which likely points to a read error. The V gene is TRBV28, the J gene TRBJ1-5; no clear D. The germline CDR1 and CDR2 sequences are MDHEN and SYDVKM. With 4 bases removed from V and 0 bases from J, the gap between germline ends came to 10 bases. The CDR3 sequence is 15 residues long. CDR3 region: CASSSGQYSNQPQHL. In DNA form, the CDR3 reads TGTGCCAGCAGTTCGGGCCAGTATAGCAATCAGCCCCAGCATCTT.

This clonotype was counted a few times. In DNA, the CDR3 is TGTGCCAGCAGCTACCGCCAGGGGGCCAAGACAGATACGCAGTATTTT. Translated, it gives CASSYRQGAKTDTQYF. The chain uses TRBV3-1 and TRBJ2-3, with 8 bases matching TRBD1. After removal of 5 bases from V and 3 bases from J, the junction contained 10 bases not matched to a gene. Germline V gives CDR1 LGHDT, CDR2 YNNKEL (reference sequence). The CDR3 is 16 residues long.

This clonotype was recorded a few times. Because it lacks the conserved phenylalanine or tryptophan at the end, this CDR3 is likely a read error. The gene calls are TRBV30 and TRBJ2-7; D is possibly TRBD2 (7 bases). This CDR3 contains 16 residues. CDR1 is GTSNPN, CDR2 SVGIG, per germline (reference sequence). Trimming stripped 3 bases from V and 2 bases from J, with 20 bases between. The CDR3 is CAWSPGPGGSPYEQYL. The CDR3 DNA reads TGTGCCTGGAGCCCAGGACCGGGGGGCTCCCCCTACGAGCAGTACCTC.

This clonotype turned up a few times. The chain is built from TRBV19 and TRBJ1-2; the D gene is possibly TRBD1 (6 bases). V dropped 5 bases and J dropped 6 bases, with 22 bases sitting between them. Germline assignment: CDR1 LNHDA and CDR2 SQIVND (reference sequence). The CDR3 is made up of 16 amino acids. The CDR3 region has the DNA TGTGCCAGTAGTTTATGGGAGTCCGGGGGCGAGGATGGCTACACCTTC. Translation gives CASSLWESGGEDGYTF.

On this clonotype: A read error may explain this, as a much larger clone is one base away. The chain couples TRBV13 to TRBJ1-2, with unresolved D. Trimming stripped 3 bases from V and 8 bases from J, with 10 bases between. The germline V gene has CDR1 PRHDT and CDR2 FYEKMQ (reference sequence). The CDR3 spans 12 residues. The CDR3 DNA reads TGTGCCAGCAGCTTCGGAGAGGAGGGCTACACCTTC. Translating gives CASSFGEEGYTF.

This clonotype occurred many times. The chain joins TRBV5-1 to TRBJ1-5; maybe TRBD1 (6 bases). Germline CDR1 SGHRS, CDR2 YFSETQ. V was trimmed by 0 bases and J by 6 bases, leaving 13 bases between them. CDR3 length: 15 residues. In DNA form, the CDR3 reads TGCGCCAGCAGCTTGGCCGGGGGCGACGGTCAGCCCCAGCATTTT. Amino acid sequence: CASSLAGGDGQPQHF.

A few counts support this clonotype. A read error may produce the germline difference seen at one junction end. The CDR3 sequence is CASSVGYGTANSPLHF. The DNA for the CDR3 is TGTGCCAGCAGCGTAGGGTACGGGACAGCTAATTCACCCCTCCACTTT. The rearrangement links TRBV13 to TRBJ1-6, with TRBD1 identical over 7 bases. The CDR3 totals 16 residues. Germline CDR1 reads PRHDT; CDR2 reads FYEKMQ (reference sequence).

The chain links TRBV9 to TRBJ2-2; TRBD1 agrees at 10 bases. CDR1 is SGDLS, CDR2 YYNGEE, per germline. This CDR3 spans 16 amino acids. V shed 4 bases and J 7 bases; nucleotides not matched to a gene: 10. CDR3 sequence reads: CASSPRQGANIGELFF. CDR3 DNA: TGTGCCAGCAGCCCTCGACAGGGGGCGAATATCGGGGAGCTGTTTTTT.

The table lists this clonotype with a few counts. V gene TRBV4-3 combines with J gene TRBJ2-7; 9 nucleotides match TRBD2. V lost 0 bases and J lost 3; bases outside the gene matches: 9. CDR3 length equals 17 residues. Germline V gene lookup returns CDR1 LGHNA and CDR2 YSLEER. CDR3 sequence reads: CASSQDRGVLAGYEQYF. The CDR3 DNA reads TGCGCCAGCAGCCAAGATAGGGGGGTACTAGCGGGCTACGAGCAGTACTTC.

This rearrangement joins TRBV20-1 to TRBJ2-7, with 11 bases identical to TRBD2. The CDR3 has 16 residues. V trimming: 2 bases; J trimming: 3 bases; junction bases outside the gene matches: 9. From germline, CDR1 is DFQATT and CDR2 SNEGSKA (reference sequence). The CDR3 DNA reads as TGCAGTGCTAGATCCGGGACTAGCGGCGTCGGCTACGAGCAGTACTTC. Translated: CSARSGTSGVGYEQYF.

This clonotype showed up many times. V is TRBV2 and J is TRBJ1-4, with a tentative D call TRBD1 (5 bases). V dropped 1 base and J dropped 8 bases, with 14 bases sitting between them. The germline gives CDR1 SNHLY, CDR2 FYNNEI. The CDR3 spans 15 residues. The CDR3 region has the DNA TGTGCCAGCAGTGAAGGTGGGGGAGGTCGAGAAAAACTGTTTTTT. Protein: CASSEGGGGREKLFF.

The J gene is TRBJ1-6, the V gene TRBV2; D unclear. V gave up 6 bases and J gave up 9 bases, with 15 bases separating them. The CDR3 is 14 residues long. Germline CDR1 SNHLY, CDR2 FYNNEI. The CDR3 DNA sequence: TGTGCCAGCAGAGGTACCCGGGAGGGTTCACCCCTCCACTTT. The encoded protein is CASRGTREGSPLHF.

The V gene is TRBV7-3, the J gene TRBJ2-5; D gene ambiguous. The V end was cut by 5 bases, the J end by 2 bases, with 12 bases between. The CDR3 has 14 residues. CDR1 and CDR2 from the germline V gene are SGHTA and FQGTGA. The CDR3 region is CASSPVASQETQYF. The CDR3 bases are TGTGCCAGCAGCCCGGTAGCCTCTCAAGAGACCCAGTACTTC.

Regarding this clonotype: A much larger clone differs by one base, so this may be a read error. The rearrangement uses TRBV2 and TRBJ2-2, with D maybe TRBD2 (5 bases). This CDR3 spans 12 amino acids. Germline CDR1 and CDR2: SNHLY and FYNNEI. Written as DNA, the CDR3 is TGTGCCATCCCCATGGGTACCGGGGAGCTGCTTTTT. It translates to CAIPMGTGELLF.

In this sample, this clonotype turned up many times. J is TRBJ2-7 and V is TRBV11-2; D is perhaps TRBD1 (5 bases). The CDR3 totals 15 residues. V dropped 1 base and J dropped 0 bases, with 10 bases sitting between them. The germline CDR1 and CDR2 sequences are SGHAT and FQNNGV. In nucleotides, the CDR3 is TGTGCCAGCAGCTTAGTAGGGGTAGGCTCCTACGAGCAGTACTTC. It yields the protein CASSLVGVGSYEQYF.

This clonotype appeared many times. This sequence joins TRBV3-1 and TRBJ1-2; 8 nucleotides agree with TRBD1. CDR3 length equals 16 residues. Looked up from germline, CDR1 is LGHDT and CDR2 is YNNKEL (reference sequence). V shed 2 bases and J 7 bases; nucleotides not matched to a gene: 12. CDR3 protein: CASSQSTNRGSGGYTF. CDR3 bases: TGTGCCAGCAGCCAATCCACTAACAGGGGGAGCGGTGGCTACACCTTC.